Listed here are 27 T cell receptor beta chains from one sample, sequenced in a study of CD8 T cells in ankylosing spondylitis. Overall study findings and caveats: Ankylosing spondylitis blood appeared to carry a characteristic TCR beta motif of roughly 8 highly homologous variants.

MiXCR, run by TCRdb on the 5' RACE reads, gives a single entry per CDR3 protein. Seen here are over 600,000 distinct CDR3 sequences, roughly 19% observed once, and the top ten hold around 19%. Antigens for these TCRs are unknown. The material sequenced was blood, either unsorted or a sorted T cell fraction (not recorded which). Source of these receptors: a male donor with ankylosing spondylitis.

This clonotype was counted a few times. Compared with germline, one end of the junction differs, possibly owing to a read error. The chain carries TRBV7-7 and TRBJ2-2; D may match TRBD1 or TRBD2 (5 bases each). The CDR3 spans 15 residues. Germline-derived CDR1 and CDR2 are SSHAT and FNYEAQ (reference sequence). The CDR3 sequence is CASSPGTAWSGELFF. The DNA for the CDR3 is TGTGCTAGCAGCCCCGGGACGGCCTGGTCCGGGGAGCTGTTTTTT. Supplemented by reference TRBV7-7 and TRBJ2-2, the full variable domain reads GAGVSQSPRYKVTKRGQDVTLRCDPISSHATLYWYQQALGQGPEFLTYFNYEAQPDKSGLPSDRFSAERPEGSISTLTIQRTEQRDSAMYRCASSPGTAWSGELFFGEGSRLTVL.

This clonotype was seen only a few times. The genes are TRBV21-1 and TRBJ1-5. TRBV21-1 corresponds to a pseudogene. CDR3 size: 16 residues. The CDR3 sequence: CASSWKGPYSNQPQHF. CDR3 nucleotides: TGTGCCAGCAGTTGGAAGGGCCCTTATAGCAATCAGCCCCAGCATTTT.

The sample holds a few counts of this clonotype. V usage is TRBV4-1 and J usage is TRBJ1-6, with D unclear. The CDR3 has 14 residues. Germline V gene data show CDR1 as MGHRA and CDR2 as YSYEKL. V lost 3 bases and J 14 bases, leaving 17 bases between the germline ends. CDR3 region: CASSHERTGRALHF. The DNA of the CDR3 is TGCGCCAGCAGCCACGAGCGTACCGGGAGGGCCCTCCACTTT.

The gene calls are TRBV12-3 or TRBV12-4 and TRBJ2-5; 7 bases are shared with TRBD1. The CDR3 is 13 residues long. V lost 8 bases to trimming and J lost 9 bases; unmatched junction nucleotides: 12. The CDR3 sequence is CASGDRAQGAQYF. CDR3 coding DNA: TGTGCCAGCGGGGACAGAGCCCAAGGGGCCCAGTACTTC.

Only a few counts were recorded for this clonotype. This sequence joins TRBV7-3 and TRBJ2-3, with D possibly matching TRBD2 (6 bases). The CDR3 covers 16 residues. V lost 3 bases, J lost 0 bases, and 13 bases lay in between. Germline V gives CDR1 SGHTA, CDR2 FQGTGA. The CDR3 sequence is CASSLGGLPSTDTQYF. CDR3 in DNA: TGTGCCAGCAGCTTGGGAGGCCTTCCTAGCACAGATACGCAGTATTTT.

This chain joins TRBV12-3 or TRBV12-4 and TRBJ2-3; D gene ambiguous. V shed 3 bases and J shed 2 bases, with 9 bases lying between them. The CDR3 spans 14 residues. The chain's CDR3 is CASSFGSITDTQYF. The CDR3 DNA sequence: TGTGCCAGCAGTTTCGGCAGTATCACAGATACGCAGTATTTT.

The V gene is TRBV20-1, the J gene TRBJ2-1; 12 positions agree with TRBD2. V lost 6 bases and J lost 3; bases outside the gene matches: 6. Germline lookup yields CDR1 DFQATT and CDR2 SNEGSKA (reference sequence). There are 15 residues in the CDR3. The CDR3 DNA follows: TGCAGTGCATCGGAACTAGCGGGGGGCTACAATGAGCAGTTCTTC. Amino acids: CSASELAGGYNEQFF.

The chain recombines TRBV7-2 with TRBJ2-1, with TRBD1 matching 7 bases. Germline V CDR1 and CDR2: SGHTA, FQGNSA. The CDR3 spans 16 residues. The J segment lost 2 bases and the V segment lost 1 base, leaving 5 bases of the junction unmatched. The CDR3: CASSLDPTGTYNEQFF. The CDR3 nucleotides are TGTGCCAGCAGCTTAGACCCGACAGGGACCTACAATGAGCAGTTCTTC.

The chain joins TRBV5-1 to TRBJ2-3; D possibly uses TRBD1 or TRBD2 (5 bases each). The CDR3 has 15 residues. Germline CDR1 and CDR2: SGHRS and YFSETQ. Trimming stripped 4 bases from V and 0 bases from J, with 12 bases between. The CDR3 is CASSGTQSSTDTQYF. CDR3 coding DNA: TGCGCCAGCAGCGGGACCCAGTCGAGCACAGATACGCAGTATTTT. Full variable domain (missing parts from reference TRBV5-1 and TRBJ2-3): KAGVTQTPRYLIKTRGQQVTLSCSPISGHRSVSWYQQTPGQGLQFLFEYFSETQRNKGNFPGRFSGRQFSNSRSEMNVSTLELGDSALYLCASSGTQSSTDTQYFGPGTRLTVL.

The CDR3 DNA reads TGTGCCAGCAGTTTGGGCGGGAGGGGACAGTCGTTCACAGATACGCAGTATTTT. Amino acid sequence: CASSLGGRGQSFTDTQYF. The chain joins TRBV12-3 or TRBV12-4 to TRBJ2-3; 9 nucleotides line up with TRBD2. Losses at the gene ends were 3 bases for V and 2 bases for J; bases not matched to a gene: 12. The CDR3 extends over 18 amino acids.

Only a few counts were recorded for this clonotype. The V gene is TRBV2, the J gene TRBJ1-5; 7 bases line up with TRBD1. CDR3 size: 15 residues. CDR1 SNHLY and CDR2 FYNNEI come from the germline V gene. V lost 5 bases, J lost 2 bases, and 6 bases stayed unmatched. CDR3 sequence reads: CASSLGGEGNQPQHF. The DNA for the CDR3 is TGTGCCAGCAGTCTAGGGGGCGAAGGCAATCAGCCCCAGCATTTT.

The rearrangement links TRBV7-8 to TRBJ2-3; D ambiguous. From germline, CDR1 is SGHVS and CDR2 FQNEAQ. The CDR3 extends over 17 amino acids. V was cut by 5 bases and J by 5 bases, with 23 bases left in between. Written as DNA, the CDR3 is TGTGCCAGCAGCGCCAGTCATAGGCGGAGAGACCTAGATACGCAGTATTTT. Translated: CASSASHRRRDLDTQYF. The variable domain in full, completed from reference TRBV7-8 and TRBJ2-3, reads GAGVSQSPRYKVAKRGQDVALRCDPISGHVSLFWYQQALGQGPEFLTYFQNEAQLDKSGLPSDRFFAERPEGSVSTLKIQRTQQEDSAVYLCASSASHRRRDLDTQYFGPGTRLTVL.

This clonotype has more than one count but fewer than ten. The chain joins TRBV7-9 to TRBJ2-1; 7 bases agree with TRBD2. Unmatched junction bases numbered 7, after V lost 6 bases and J lost 2 bases. The CDR3 consists of 15 residues. Germline lookup yields CDR1 SEHNR and CDR2 FQNEAQ (reference sequence). The CDR3 DNA sequence: TGTGCCAGCAGGATGGGGCGGGGGACCTACAATGAGCAGTTCTTC. It is translated as CASRMGRGTYNEQFF.

The chain combines TRBV15 with TRBJ2-3, with 10 bases matching TRBD2. The V gene end was trimmed by 1 base and the J gene end by 6 bases; junction bases not matched to a gene: 7. The CDR3 consists of 16 residues. From germline, CDR1 is LNHNV and CDR2 YYDKDF (reference sequence). CDR3 sequence: CATSRVVAGGRDTQYF. The CDR3 bases are TGTGCCACCAGCAGAGTAGTAGCGGGAGGCCGGGATACGCAGTATTTT.

This clonotype came up many times. CDR3: CASSPGTAGWTGELFF. Here the CDR3 DNA reads TGTGCCAGCAGTCCCGGTACAGCAGGGTGGACCGGGGAGCTGTTTTTT. V usage is TRBV12-3 or TRBV12-4 and J usage is TRBJ2-2; a possible D gene is TRBD1 (5 bases). Trimming removed 5 bases at V and 5 bases at J, with 18 bases between. The CDR3 runs to 16 residues.

The V and J genes are TRBV6-5 and TRBJ2-1; no firm D call. The V and J ends lost 2 bases and 8 bases respectively, with 13 bases between them. This CDR3 has 14 amino acids. From germline, CDR1 is MNHEY and CDR2 SVGAGI. The CDR3 sequence is CASSYPVTEDEQFF. CDR3 bases: TGTGCCAGCAGTTACCCCGTCACAGAGGATGAGCAGTTCTTC.

This clonotype has only a few counts. A read error may produce the germline difference seen at one junction end. V is TRBV7-9 and J is TRBJ2-3; D may correspond to TRBD1 or TRBD2 (5 bases each). Germline V gene sequence: CDR1 SEHNR, CDR2 FQNEAQ (reference sequence). This CDR3 has 15 residues. The CDR3 loop is CASSLAGASTGTQYF. The CDR3 bases are TGTGCCAGCAGCTTAGCGGGCGCTAGCACAGGTACGCAGTATTTT.

This clonotype was seen a handful of times. The V call is TRBV2, the J call TRBJ2-1, with D maybe TRBD1 (5 bases). The V end was cut by 8 bases, the J end by 1 base, with 15 bases between. CDR3 length: 15 residues. Germline CDR1 SNHLY, CDR2 FYNNEI. The DNA for the CDR3 is TGTGCCAGCCGCCAGGGATCGGTATCCTACAATGAGCAGTTCTTC. It codes for CASRQGSVSYNEQFF.

This clonotype came up a few times. The rearrangement joins TRBV2 to TRBJ2-2; 10 positions match TRBD1. Germline V gives CDR1 SNHLY, CDR2 FYNNEI. V gave up 5 bases and J gave up 3 bases; unmatched junction bases: 6. The CDR3 runs to 16 residues. In DNA form, the CDR3 reads TGTGCCAGCAGTCTGACAGGGGGCACTTACACCGGGGAGCTGTTTTTT. Encoded protein: CASSLTGGTYTGELFF.

This clonotype turned up a few times. V usage is TRBV28 and J usage is TRBJ2-7; D possibly corresponds to TRBD2 (6 bases). Per the germline V gene, CDR1 is MDHEN and CDR2 is SYDVKM. V was pared by 7 bases and J by 2 bases, with 9 bases between. The CDR3 spans 12 residues. The CDR3 region has the DNA TGTGCCAGCACTTCGGGGGCCTACGAGCAGTACTTC. Encoded protein: CASTSGAYEQYF.

This clonotype was observed a few times. The chain is built from TRBV12-3 or TRBV12-4 and TRBJ2-2; no reliable D call. The ends were cut back, 2 bases at V and 4 bases at J, with 8 bases in the middle. CDR3 size: 14 residues. The CDR3 DNA sequence: TGTGCCAGCAGTTTAAGGGAAAGCACCGGGGAGCTGTTTTTT. This sequence encodes CASSLRESTGELFF.

This clonotype was seen more than once but under ten times. J is TRBJ2-2 and V is TRBV20-1; tentatively, D is TRBD1 (6 bases). Germline values: CDR1 DFQATT, CDR2 SNEGSKA (reference sequence). The ends were cut back, 6 bases at V and 4 bases at J, with 12 bases in the middle. There are 13 residues in the CDR3. The CDR3 is CSAGDKLTGELFF. As DNA, the CDR3 is TGCAGTGCCGGGGACAAACTCACCGGGGAGCTGTTTTTT.

This clonotype was found many times. The chain employs TRBV5-1 and TRBJ2-7; 7 bases are shared with TRBD2. Trimming took 1 base from V and 2 from J; bases not matched to a gene: 6. This CDR3 contains 15 residues. From germline, CDR1 is SGHRS and CDR2 YFSETQ. The CDR3 sequence: CASSLLGGYPYEQYF. CDR3 in DNA: TGCGCCAGCAGCTTGTTGGGAGGGTATCCCTACGAGCAGTACTTC.

This clonotype was counted only a few times. The V gene is TRBV7-9, the J gene TRBJ1-5, with D unclear. The CDR3 extends over 15 amino acids. Trimming removed 2 bases from V and 1 base from J, with 9 bases in between. The germline gives CDR1 SEHNR, CDR2 FQNEAQ (reference sequence). Written as DNA, the CDR3 is TGTGCCAGCAGCTTATCGGAGGAGAGCAATCAGCCCCAGCATTTT. Its translation is CASSLSEESNQPQHF.

The chain joins TRBV20-1 to TRBJ1-4, with D possibly matching TRBD1 (6 bases). CDR1 and CDR2 from the germline V gene are DFQATT and SNEGSKA (reference sequence). V was clipped by 6 bases and J by 7 bases, with 15 bases between them. The CDR3 covers 13 residues. The CDR3 region is CSAYRVVGEKLFF. The CDR3 DNA sequence: TGCAGTGCCTACAGGGTTGTAGGTGAAAAACTGTTTTTT.

V usage is TRBV4-3 and J usage is TRBJ2-7, with TRBD2 matching 7 bases. The CDR3 has 12 residues. V was clipped by 0 bases and J by 11 bases; unmatched bases: 4. In germline, CDR1 is LGHNA, CDR2 YSLEER. The CDR3 is CASSQEAGVKYF. Here the CDR3 DNA reads TGCGCCAGCAGCCAAGAGGCGGGAGTAAAGTACTTC.

This clonotype has a handful of counts. This chain joins TRBV20-1 and TRBJ2-7; possibly TRBD1 or TRBD2 for D (7 bases each). Germline V CDR1 and CDR2: DFQATT, SNEGSKA (reference sequence). The germline V and J ends were trimmed by 2 bases and 2 bases, with 19 bases remaining between them. The CDR3 sequence is 16 residues long. The CDR3 loop is CSARSQGGQGAYEQYF. The CDR3 DNA reads as TGCAGTGCTAGATCCCAGGGGGGGCAGGGGGCCTACGAGCAGTACTTC.